This T cell receptor beta chain was retrieved from a study of metastatic and nonmetastatic thyroid tumors. About the study: Comparative analysis of repertoires was undertaken across blood and tumor or nodule tissue obtained from malignant and benign thyroid patients.

The CDR3 loop spans 15 amino acids. Germline values: CDR1 SGHAT, CDR2 FQNNGV. Trimming removed 5 bases from V and 7 bases from J, with 20 bases in between. Treatment of any kind had been given to no patient before thyroid surgery. With MiXCR, TCRdb reprocessed the PCR reads. The sample shows approximately 4,000 clones, 30% to 35% of them seen only once. The sequencing sample was made of adjacent normal tissue. The chain links TRBV11-2 to TRBJ1-1, with a weak D call TRBD1 (5 bases). The clonotype comes from a female donor with papillary thyroid cancer or a benign thyroid nodule (not recorded which). Some clones in this sample may be carry-over from other donors' samples. In nucleotides, the CDR3 is TGTGCCAGCAGCCTTGGAGGGACGGTCTATTTTGAAGCTTTCTTT. Protein product: CASSLGGTVYFEAFF. The variable domain in full, with the rest retrieved from reference TRBV11-2 and TRBJ1-1, is EAGVAQSPRYKIIEKRQSVAFWCNPISGHATLYWYQQILGQGPKLLIQFQNNGVVDDSQLPKDRFSAERLKGVDSTLKIQPAKLEDSAVYLCASSLGGTVYFEAFFGQGTRLTVV.